This T cell receptor beta chain was documented in a study of response to subunit inactivated influenza vaccine. TCRdb itself ran the RT-PCR reads through MiXCR, one entry per CDR3 protein. The sample lists approximately 730,000 distinct CDR3 sequences, approximately 15% occurring once. The source of this sequence is a man aged 50 or older who received an inactivated influenza vaccine. Material: PBMCs from blood, obtained 14 days before vaccination.

CDR3 in amino acids: CASRSGLSNTGELFF. CDR3 coding DNA: TGTGCCAGCAGGTCGGGACTGTCGAACACCGGGGAGCTGTTTTTT. The chain joins TRBV6-1 to TRBJ2-2, with D perhaps TRBD2 (6 bases). The germline V and J ends were trimmed by 6 bases and 0 bases, with 11 bases remaining between them. The CDR3 is 15 amino acids. Germline CDR1 is MNHNS and CDR2 is SASEGT.